Each of the 17 T cell receptor beta chains below was sequenced from the same sample in a study of T-cell reconstitution after alpha-beta-depleted transplantation in children. This sample's TCRbeta library carried unique molecular identifier barcodes. MiXCR, applied by TCRdb to the PCR reads, yields one record per CDR3 protein. The sample has about 640,000 distinct CDR3 sequences; approximately 15% are singletons. This material consisted of PBMCs from the stem cell graft donor, taken from the stem cell graft. The receptors here all came from a human donor who donated a stem cell graft to a child with acute myeloid leukemia.

This chain connects TRBV20-1 to TRBJ1-5; D is ambiguous. Deletions cut 5 bases from V and 4 bases from J, with 9 bases between. The CDR3 is 12 amino acids. CDR1 DFQATT and CDR2 SNEGSKA come from the germline V gene (reference sequence). CDR3 region: CSARPANQPQHF. In DNA form, the CDR3 reads TGCAGTGCTCGGCCAGCGAATCAGCCCCAGCATTTT.

A few counts support this clonotype. This chain uses TRBV10-3 with TRBJ2-7; D remains ambiguous. Looked up from germline, CDR1 is ENHRY and CDR2 is SYGVKD. There are 13 residues in the CDR3. V was trimmed by 2 bases and J by 3 bases, leaving 8 bases between them. Written as DNA, the CDR3 is TGTGCCATCAGTGAGACACCCAACTACGAGCAGTACTTC. As protein: CAISETPNYEQYF.

This clonotype has a count of ten or more. The chain combines TRBV6-2 or TRBV6-3 with TRBJ2-1; 8 bases match TRBD2. The V gene end was trimmed by 6 bases and the J gene end by 5 bases; junction bases not matched to a gene: 9. The CDR3 has 15 residues. Germline-derived CDR1 and CDR2 are MNHEY and SVGEGT. CDR3: CASSSAGGNHNEQFF. The DNA of the CDR3 is TGTGCCAGCAGCTCCGCGGGGGGCAATCACAATGAGCAGTTCTTC.

In its sample, this clonotype was seen many times. This sequence joins TRBV6-5 and TRBJ2-7, with D hard to call. The length of the CDR3 is 13 residues. CDR1 is MNHEY, CDR2 SVGAGI, per germline. Deletions cut 0 bases from V and 5 bases from J, with 8 bases between. CDR3 sequence: CASSYSPVDEQYF. CDR3 coding DNA: TGTGCCAGCAGTTACTCACCGGTGGACGAGCAGTACTTC.

A few counts support this clonotype. The CDR3 nucleotides are TGCAGTGCTAGAAAAGGGCGGCAGGCATACTCCTACGAGCAGTACGTC. Translation: CSARKGRQAYSYEQYV. The chain links TRBV20-1 to TRBJ2-7; unclear D gene. CDR1 and CDR2 from the germline V gene are DFQATT and SNEGSKA (reference sequence). V was trimmed by 2 bases and J by 0 bases, leaving 17 bases between them. This CDR3 comprises 16 residues.

This chain links TRBV5-1 with TRBJ2-3, with D maybe TRBD1 (6 bases). V was clipped by 0 bases and J by 3 bases, with 14 bases between them. The CDR3 sequence is 16 residues long. Germline values: CDR1 SGHRS, CDR2 YFSETQ. CDR3: CASSLGYRVLTDTQYF. Written as DNA, the CDR3 is TGCGCCAGCAGCTTGGGTTACAGGGTCTTAACAGATACGCAGTATTTT.

This clonotype was counted between two and nine times. This chain joins TRBV5-1 and TRBJ2-5, with D unclear. In germline, CDR1 is SGHRS, CDR2 YFSETQ. The CDR3 contains 14 residues. V lost 0 bases, J lost 4 bases, and 10 bases lay in between. CDR3 loop: CASSLGWIGETQYF. As DNA, the CDR3 is TGCGCCAGCAGCTTGGGATGGATAGGAGAGACCCAGTACTTC.

At least ten counts were recorded for this clonotype. This chain joins TRBV7-6 and TRBJ2-1; TRBD1 is a possible D gene (6 bases). With 5 bases removed from V and 8 bases from J, the gap between germline ends came to 10 bases. The CDR3 sequence is 12 residues long. The germline V gene encodes CDR1 SGHVS and CDR2 FNYEAQ. The CDR3 DNA follows: TGTGCCAGCAGCCGTAGGACAGATGAGCAGTTCTTC. This encodes CASSRRTDEQFF.

This clonotype turned up a few times. The genes are TRBV15 and TRBJ2-1, with a possible D match to TRBD1 (6 bases). Germline assignment: CDR1 LNHNV and CDR2 YYDKDF (reference sequence). CDR3 size: 17 residues. Trimming took 5 bases from V and 0 from J, leaving 17 bases between them. CDR3 region: CATSSHNRVSSYNEQFF. The CDR3 DNA reads as TGTGCCACCAGCTCCCACAACAGGGTCAGCTCCTACAATGAGCAGTTCTTC.

The chain combines TRBV5-1 with TRBJ2-6, with 8 bases identical to TRBD1. The germline CDR1 and CDR2 sequences are SGHRS and YFSETQ. J was trimmed by 1 base and V by 0 bases; bases with no gene match: 3. This CDR3 comprises 17 residues. This CDR3 reads CASSLGQGTSGANVLTF. CDR3 nucleotide sequence: TGCGCCAGCAGCTTGGGACAGGGGACATCTGGGGCCAACGTCCTGACTTTC.

About this clonotype: No DNA is shown, since the ends of the CDR3 on it are uncertain; the CDR3 is the one TCRdb lists. This chain joins TRBV7-5 and TRBJ1-1; the table's D call of TRBD1 was not tested on the DNA. TRBV7-5 is an annotated pseudogene. The CDR3 adds up to 18 amino acids, both ends counted. The CDR3 region is CISVSEAQTLGTARGAFF.

The chain joins TRBV29-1 to TRBJ1-2; D not certain. The CDR3 sequence is 11 residues long. Trimming stripped 4 bases from V and 7 bases from J, with 10 bases between. Germline CDR1 reads SQVTM; CDR2 reads ANQGSEA. DNA for the CDR3: TGCAGCGTTGGTAGGGCGGCTGGCTACACCTTC. It is translated as CSVGRAAGYTF.

The chain recombines TRBV12-3 or TRBV12-4 with TRBJ2-7; D ambiguous. This CDR3 contains 11 residues. With 4 bases removed from V and 7 bases from J, the gap between germline ends came to 8 bases. In DNA form, the CDR3 reads TGTGCCAGCAGTTCCAGAAGGGAGCAGTACTTC. Amino acids: CASSSRREQYF.

In its sample, this clonotype was seen a few times. A junction boundary mismatches the germline segment, possibly from a read error. The chain couples TRBV30 to TRBJ2-1; D is possibly TRBD2 (7 bases). Germline CDR1 is GTSNPN and CDR2 is SVGIG (reference sequence). This CDR3 comprises 15 residues. CDR3 DNA sequence: TGTGCCGGGAGGGGGGGCAGGCCCTTCTACAATGAGCAGTTCTTC. This sequence encodes CAGRGGRPFYNEQFF.

This clonotype was counted at least ten times. V is TRBV20-1 and J is TRBJ1-6; perhaps TRBD1 as D (5 bases). V dropped 5 bases and J dropped 8 bases, with 13 bases sitting between them. The CDR3 runs 13 residues. Germline V lookup: CDR1 DFQATT, CDR2 SNEGSKA (reference sequence). The DNA of the CDR3 is TGCAGTGCTCCACGGGACCAGTATTCACCCCTCCACTTT. This gives the protein CSAPRDQYSPLHF.

This clonotype was picked up many times. This chain joins TRBV6-5 and TRBJ1-1, with a weak D call TRBD1 (6 bases). Germline lookup yields CDR1 MNHEY and CDR2 SVGAGI. The CDR3 has 14 residues. Trimming pared 6 bases from V and 2 bases from J, leaving 13 bases between. CDR3 sequence: CASSRDRRNTEAFF. As DNA, the CDR3 is TGTGCCAGCAGCCGAGACAGGCGTAACACTGAAGCTTTCTTT.

This clonotype was detected many times. The J gene is TRBJ2-1, the V gene TRBV24-1; D may be TRBD2 (5 bases). Germline-derived CDR1 and CDR2 are KGHDR and SFDVKD. The CDR3 is 14 residues long. With 5 bases removed from V and 7 bases from J, the gap between germline ends came to 14 bases. DNA for the CDR3: TGTGCCACCAGTGGTACGGGAATGGTAAATGAGCAGTTCTTC. Encoded protein: CATSGTGMVNEQFF.